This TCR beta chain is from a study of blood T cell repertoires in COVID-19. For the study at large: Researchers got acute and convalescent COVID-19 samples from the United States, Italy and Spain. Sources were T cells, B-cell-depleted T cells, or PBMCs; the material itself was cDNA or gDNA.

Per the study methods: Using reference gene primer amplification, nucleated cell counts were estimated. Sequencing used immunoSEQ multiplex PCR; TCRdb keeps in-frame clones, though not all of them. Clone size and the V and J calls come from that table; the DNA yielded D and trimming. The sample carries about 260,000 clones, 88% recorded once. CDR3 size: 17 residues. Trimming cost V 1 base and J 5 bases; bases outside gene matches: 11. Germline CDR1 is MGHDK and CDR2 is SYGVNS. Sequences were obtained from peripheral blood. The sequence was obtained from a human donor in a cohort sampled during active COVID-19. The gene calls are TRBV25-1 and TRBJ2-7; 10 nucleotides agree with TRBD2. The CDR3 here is CASSESRASGRGHEQYF. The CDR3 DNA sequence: TGTGCCAGCAGTGAATCGAGGGCTAGCGGGAGAGGCCACGAGCAGTACTTC.